The entry that follows covers one T cell receptor (beta chain) sequence. This receptor's antigen is unknown. It has no much larger one-base neighbor in the sample; base qualities were not kept. The CDR3 spans 14 residues, from the cysteine through the phenylalanine. The DNA shown is the 42-base CDR3, in frame from base 1. Via the germline V gene, CDR1 is SGHRS and CDR2 YFSETQ. V ends up 4 bases short and J 8 bases short, with an unmatched junction base count of 5. The record originates from a study of cytomegalovirus exposure and HLA in healthy donors (dated by TCRdb to the late 2010s). Broadly, across the study: An earlier analysis of about 530 of the donors reported approximately 280 Gb of sequence data and 117 million unique TCR beta sequences obtained from about 200 million T cells. A later analysis re-analyzed previously published TCR beta repertoires from about 730 donors and added high-resolution HLA genotyping to study TCR occurrence patterns. Class I and class II HLA loci were covered by the typing at four-digit resolution. An earlier analysis of approximately 640 of the donors applied high-throughput TCR beta sequencing to assess whether each TCR beta V gene segment acted as functional or pseudogenic. Donor age, sex, ethnicity and CMV serostatus were compiled alongside the repertoire data. Genome-wide SNP genotypes for about 55% of the 666 donors were used in a later genetic analysis, which treated that subset as a discovery cohort. The study profiled the T cell repertoires of about 640 subjects by immunosequencing and related them to cytomegalovirus serostatus. Around 330 gigabases of sequencing data and about 92 million unique TCR sequences made up an early release that covered about 640 HLA-typed donors. The later analysis used no new phenotypic data to find candidate immune exposures, relying instead on TCR beta sequences and their occurrence across donors. Across around 400 genotyped donors of the cohort, an average of approximately 240,000 unique TCR beta nucleotide sequences per donor were sequenced, and roughly 18% of those sequences were non-productive. Every discovery cohort repertoire had been produced on one sequencing platform. The genetic ancestry cluster associated with self-reported Caucasian donors included about 84% of the roughly 380 genotyped donors. To predict cytomegalovirus infection status, the study brought together high-throughput TCR immunosequencing, statistical association of individual TCRs with disease status, and machine learning. The study aimed to test whether cataloging public T cell receptors could reveal signatures of past pathogen exposure. Along with the roughly 610-subject first cohort, a separate validation cohort of around 110 different subjects was used. Because of strong linkage in the cohort, roughly five DR-DQ haplotypes were treated as single units for association and clustering. The number of donors typed differed by locus, with about 620-630 for A, B, C, DRB1 and DQB1, 522 for DQA1, approximately 570 for DPA1, and around 450 for DPB1.

The full study reports these points: At a false discovery rate of 0.05, a later analysis linked some 18,000 TCR beta sequences to specific HLA alleles. Strong co-occurrence of HLA alleles, especially DR and DQ, made assigning TCR associations to individual alleles difficult. Because the 87-base-pair reads could not distinguish some IMGT-functional V segments, including TRBV6-2 and TRBV6-3, those segments were excluded. A later analysis found that HLA-associated TCR beta chains were more clonally expanded and had lower generation probabilities than equally common non-associated chains. Because counts were too low, more than 15 rarely observed V segments, including chromosome 9 orphons, were left out of the earlier analysis of a few hundred of the donors. A later genetic analysis reported fewer N-insertions in productive TCRs among donors in an Asian-associated ancestry cluster than the roughly 650-donor mean. Correlated functional status among segregating V segments might be attributable to linkage disequilibrium, but an unknown experimental factor could not be ruled out. In a later analysis, TCR association rates were found to vary across HLA loci, with the most associated TCRs seen for DRB1 alleles and the fewest for HLA-C alleles. This cohort had only TCR beta chains sequenced, and the lack of alpha or paired-chain data limited which features could be detected. HLA typing was unavailable for some donors at each locus, so association tests used only the typed subset. The sequencing pipeline was judged likely to have produced a cluster of highly shared sequence variants as a technical artifact. Presence/absence analyses assumed roughly uniform sequencing depth across donors, an assumption that may not hold. For the cohort, immune exposure information was limited to CMV serostatus. The authors suggested that the approach could potentially be extended to other disease states and immunological phenotypes. A total of 150 to 200 TCR beta chains were listed by the study as associated with cytomegalovirus. Most TCR sequences were observed very rarely across donors, whereas some public TCRs were present in many individuals. V-gene and J-gene trimming of TCR beta chains was associated with a missense DCLRE1C variant in a later genetic analysis, and the association was replicated in an independent cohort. A later analysis reported that several top co-occurrence clusters appeared linked to parvovirus B19, influenza, CMV and Epstein-Barr virus. A later analysis found that most CMV-associated TCR beta chains appeared HLA-restricted, with HLA associations seemingly driven largely by CMV exposure. A further reported finding was that TCR beta sequences accurately predicted the HLA-A and HLA-B alleles for most subjects in the first cohort. In vitro tests confirmed that three of the cytomegalovirus-associated TCR beta chains recognize cytomegalovirus antigens. Cytomegalovirus status was reported to be diagnosed by the classifier with high specificity and sensitivity in both the original and validation cohorts. An earlier analysis of around 540 of the donors showed that most TCR beta V segments appeared in productive rearrangements either about 87% or about 30% of the time, which broadly matched IMGT annotations.

The cohort was made up of about 610 healthy bone marrow donors. At the time of sampling, all cohort members were nominally healthy, though unrecorded immune exposures were likely present. The donor was CMV seropositive and was included in the group of approximately 300 seropositive cohort members. A peripheral blood sample was collected from each donor, and TCR beta sequencing was performed on peripheral blood mononuclear cells. The Qiagen DNeasy Blood Extraction Kit was used to extract genomic DNA from the blood cell samples. The library came from the immunoSEQ multiplex PCR assay. For the multiplex PCR, a mixture combining 60 forward primers for TCR Vbeta segments and 13 reverse primers for TCR Jbeta segments was used. The CDR3 region of rearranged TCR beta genes was amplified from genomic DNA by a multiplex PCR assay. The Illumina HiSeq System was used to sequence the amplified TCR beta libraries as 87-base-pair reads. For the original study's pipeline: A later analysis counted about 76 million unique TCR beta chains across the 670 or so repertoires, and around 12 million of these chains were shared by at least two donors. Raw reads were error-corrected and collapsed into unique sequences with a nearest-neighbor algorithm that merged closely related sequences to remove PCR and sequencing errors. Alignment of CDR3 sequences to IMGT reference sequences was used to assign V, D and J gene segments. Each retained sequence needed at least a six-nucleotide match to both a V gene segment and a J gene segment. A rearrangement counted as productive if the CDR3 had no stop codons and remained in frame with V and J, and every other rearrangement counted as non-productive. Following IMGT convention, CDR3 was defined as the stretch from the second conserved V-encoded cysteine to the conserved J-encoded phenylalanine. The earlier analysis of fewer than 750 of the donors excluded sequences that lacked an unambiguous match to a single V gene segment. In an earlier analysis of 500 to 750 of the donors, V segments were called functional above 56.7% productive rearrangements and were called segregating when the between-donor standard deviation exceeded 5%. A statistical classification framework was built for diagnosing cytomegalovirus status from the catalog of TCR beta chain sequences. V and J gene assignment, in a later analysis, came from comparing TCR nucleotide sequences with IMGT/GENE-DB human TR gene sequences. The TCRdist pipeline was used in a later analysis to assign CDR3 sequences and most-parsimonious VDJ recombination scenarios. In a later analysis, every TCR beta chain was defined by the combination of its CDR3 amino acid sequence and its V-gene family, and reads without a unique V-gene family were dropped. A later analysis removed several hundred highly shared, low-generation-probability nucleotide sequences to deal with suspected cross-contamination and a sequencing artifact. In a later analysis, a clonal expansion index for each public chain was calculated from normalized within-repertoire ranks of inferred template counts. Generation probabilities in a later analysis came from a VDJ recombination model fitted to out-of-frame rearrangements, and those results were checked against IGoR. A later analysis scored TCR-TCR, TCR-HLA and TCR-CMV co-occurrence with hypergeometric tests, applying a repertoire-size bias correction to TCR pairs. To estimate false discovery rates, a later analysis permuted the HLA or CMV assignments 20 times. A later analysis grouped co-occurring TCRs with DBSCAN, adding TCRdist sequence similarity when clustering within HLA-allele-positive subsets. Repertoires with fewer than 30,000 or more than 120,000 public chains, plus five repertoires with anomalous nucleotide sharing, were excluded from co-occurrence clustering. The immuneACCESS repertoire file appears here via TCRdb, limited to in-frame rearrangements. These files lack a portion of the clones; in checked studies, under half of the deficit traces to unresolved V genes, and the cause of the others is not known. The V and J calls and clone size come from that table; D and trimming were worked out from the DNA. This sample comprises about 210,000 clones, about 81% of them detected only once. Around 6% of the sample rests with the top ten.

The chain is made from TRBV5-1 and TRBJ1-4, with TRBD1 identical over 10 junction bases. The origin of this receptor is a man aged 35 to 55 in good health and CMV-seropositive. Sequencing was performed on PBMCs. The DNA is TGCGCCAGCAGCCTGGACAGGGGGAACGAAAAACTGTTTTTT. Its coded protein is CASSLDRGNEKLFF.